One and the same sample provided the 19 T cell receptor beta chains below, sequenced in a study of cytomegalovirus exposure and HLA in healthy donors. The PCR ran on 60 Vbeta and 13 Jbeta primers. The data were produced by immunoSEQ multiplex PCR, yet TCRdb's version contains in-frame clones alone and is incomplete. The sample records 140,000 or so clones, approximately 91% being singletons. Material: PBMCs. Receptor source: a woman aged 40 to 55 in good health and CMV-seronegative.

This chain uses TRBV11-2 with TRBJ1-2; no definite D call. CDR3 length: 14 amino acids. Trimming pared 1 base from V and 7 bases from J, leaving 13 bases between. Germline CDR1 reads SGHAT; CDR2 reads FQNNGV. Here the CDR3 reads CASSLGEGLSGYTF. In DNA, the CDR3 is TGTGCCAGCAGCTTAGGGGAGGGTCTGTCTGGCTACACCTTC.

This clone appeared a single time. The rearrangement links TRBV18 to TRBJ2-7; D may be TRBD1 (6 bases). V dropped 6 bases and J dropped 4 bases, with 10 bases sitting between them. Germline CDR1 is KGHSH and CDR2 is LQKENI. CDR3 length equals 12 residues. The CDR3 is CASSVTGYEQYF. The DNA for the CDR3 is TGTGCCAGCTCCGTGACAGGATACGAGCAGTACTTC. Drawing the rest from reference TRBV18 and TRBJ2-7, the complete variable domain is NAGVMQNPRHLVRRRGQEARLRCSPMKGHSHVYWYRQLPEEGLKFMVYLQKENIIDESGMPKERFSAEFPKEGPSILRIQQVVRGDSAAYFCASSVTGYEQYFGPGTRLTVT.

The J gene is TRBJ2-3, the V gene TRBV6-5; D may be TRBD1 (6 bases). Trimming left V 8 bases short and J 7 bases short, with 10 bases between. This CDR3 contains 11 residues. Germline loops: CDR1 MNHEY, CDR2 SVGAGI. The CDR3 here is CASGGVHTQYF. The CDR3 DNA sequence: TGTGCCAGCGGGGGCGTACATACGCAGTATTTT.

The V and J genes are TRBV30 and TRBJ2-5; no clear D gene. Germline values: CDR1 GTSNPN, CDR2 SVGIG (reference sequence). This CDR3 region has 12 residues. Deletions cut 2 bases from V and 5 bases from J, with 9 bases between. The DNA for the CDR3 is TGTGCCTGGAGTCTCCCTCGGGAGACCCAGTACTTC. Translating it yields CAWSLPRETQYF.

This chain connects TRBV6-1 to TRBJ2-5; 7 bases line up with TRBD1. The DNA matches TRBJ2-7 better at its end, which makes the J call doubtful. Germline CDR1 and CDR2: MNHNS and SASEGT. The CDR3 sequence is 14 residues long. The DNA for the CDR3 is TGTGCCAGCAGTAATGACAGGGCCTCCTACGAGCAGTACTTC. Translation gives CASSNDRASYEQYF.

The chain recombines TRBV5-1 with TRBJ2-5; 9 bases map to TRBD1. Near its end, the DNA agrees better with TRBJ2-7, so the J call may be wrong. CDR1 SGHRS and CDR2 YFSETQ come from the germline V gene. There are 16 residues in the CDR3. Written as DNA, the CDR3 is TGCGCCAGCAGCTTGGCCACAGGGGGCGCGGGTTACGAGCAGTACTTC. Translating it yields CASSLATGGAGYEQYF.

The V call is TRBV7-6, the J call TRBJ1-1, with TRBD1 identical over 7 bases. V shed 6 bases and J 4 bases; nucleotides not matched to a gene: 5. Germline values: CDR1 SGHVS, CDR2 FNYEAQ. The CDR3 spans 13 residues. The CDR3 region is CASSHRGSTEAFF. The DNA for the CDR3 is TGTGCCAGCAGTCACAGGGGAAGCACTGAAGCTTTCTTT.

V and J are TRBV6-1 and TRBJ1-5; possibly TRBD1 for D (6 bases). The ends were cut back, 6 bases at V and 4 bases at J, with 10 bases in the middle. Germline V gives CDR1 MNHNS, CDR2 SASEGT. This CDR3 comprises 13 residues. The CDR3 DNA follows: TGTGCCAGCAGGGGGGACATTAATCAGCCCCAGCATTTT. Translating gives CASRGDINQPQHF.

The gene calls are TRBV23-1 and TRBJ1-2; 11 bases line up with TRBD1. TRBV23-1 is flagged as an ORF with uncertain function. The CDR3 consists of 15 residues. The ends lost 7 bases at V and 2 bases at J; junction bases unmatched: 6. This chain's CDR3 is CASIHRDRGNYGYTF. CDR3 nucleotide sequence: TGCGCCAGCATCCACCGGGACAGGGGGAACTATGGCTACACCTTC.

The CDR3 region is CASSWTGENEQFF. CDR3 nucleotides: TGTGCCAGCAGCTGGACAGGGGAGAATGAGCAGTTCTTC. This chain uses TRBV5-4 with TRBJ2-1; 9 nucleotides align to TRBD1. There are 13 residues in the CDR3. Germline-derived CDR1 and CDR2 are SGHNT and YYREEE (reference sequence). Trimming removed 3 bases from V and 7 bases from J; junction bases left unmatched: 2.

In this sample, this clone turned up once. This chain connects TRBV5-1 to TRBJ2-1, with D possibly being TRBD2 (5 bases). V gave up 0 bases and J gave up 4 bases, with 8 bases separating them. This CDR3 is built from 14 residues. The germline V gene encodes CDR1 SGHRS and CDR2 YFSETQ. CDR3 sequence (DNA): TGCGCCAGCAGCTTGGATAGCGCGTACAATGAGCAGTTCTTC. Residues: CASSLDSAYNEQFF.

Comment on this clone: Mismatch with germline at one junction end may stem from a read error. The gene calls are TRBV7-9 and TRBJ1-1, with D tentatively TRBD1 (5 bases). The CDR3 covers 16 residues. Germline-derived CDR1 and CDR2 are SEHNR and FQNEAQ (reference sequence). The chain's CDR3 is CSSSSRWGEMDTEAFF. The CDR3 DNA sequence: TGTTCCAGCAGCTCGCGGTGGGGGGAGATGGACACTGAAGCTTTCTTT.

This chain joins TRBV18 and TRBJ1-1; D remains unclear. Germline V gives CDR1 KGHSH, CDR2 LQKENI. V lost 2 bases to trimming and J lost 8 bases, with 15 bases between them. This CDR3 region has 14 residues. CDR3 sequence (DNA): TGTGCCAGCTCACCAACACCACAAAGGAGGGAAGCTTTCTTT. Encoded protein: CASSPTPQRREAFF.

The rearrangement joins TRBV7-2 to TRBJ2-3, with D perhaps TRBD1 (5 bases). CDR1 and CDR2 (germline): SGHTA, FQGNSA. The germline V and J ends were trimmed by 4 bases and 3 bases, with 8 bases remaining between them. CDR3 length: 13 amino acids. Written as DNA, the CDR3 is TGTGCCAGCAGCTCCCGACAGACAGATACGCAGTATTTT. Protein product: CASSSRQTDTQYF.

This clone occurred once. Other DNA variants within this sample encode the same CDR3. The V gene is TRBV30, the J gene TRBJ1-6, with D possibly being TRBD1 (5 bases). Trimming pared 2 bases from V and 7 bases from J, leaving 12 bases between. CDR3 size: 14 residues. Per germline, CDR1 GTSNPN and CDR2 SVGIG (reference sequence). For the CDR3, the DNA is TGTGCCTGGAGTACGCAGGGAACGAATTCACCCCTCCACTTT. Residues: CAWSTQGTNSPLHF.

The DNA for the CDR3 is TGTGCCAGCAGCTTGGACAGGGGGCTCCTAGAGACCCAGTACTTC. It encodes CASSLDRGLLETQYF. The chain uses TRBV5-6 and TRBJ2-5, with TRBD1 matching 9 bases. Germline V gene data show CDR1 as SGHDT and CDR2 as YYEEEE. The length of the CDR3 is 15 residues. J lost 4 bases, V lost 0 bases, and 4 bases had no gene match. The full variable domain, completed using reference TRBV5-6 and TRBJ2-5, is DAGVTQSPTHLIKTRGQQVTLRCSPKSGHDTVSWYQQALGQGPQFIFQYYEEEERQRGNFPDRFSGHQFPNYSSELNVNALLLGDSALYLCASSLDRGLLETQYFGPGTRLLVL.

J is TRBJ2-2 and V is TRBV30; D is ambiguous. CDR1 is GTSNPN, CDR2 SVGIG, per germline (reference sequence). Between the trimmed V and J ends, which lost 0 bases and 1 base, there was a span of 9 bases. The CDR3 length is 15 residues. The CDR3 coding sequence is TGTGCCTGGAGTGTCGGGTTTGGGAACACCGGGGAGCTGTTTTTT. This codes for CAWSVGFGNTGELFF.

V gene TRBV5-1 combines with J gene TRBJ1-1, with 9 bases fitting TRBD1. The germline gives CDR1 SGHRS, CDR2 YFSETQ. The ends lost 4 bases at V and 1 base at J; junction bases unmatched: 8. CDR3 length equals 16 residues. The CDR3 coding sequence is TGCGCCAGCAGCGTAGCCGGGACAGGGCAGAACACTGAAGCTTTCTTT. Amino acid sequence: CASSVAGTGQNTEAFF.

The CDR3 reads CASSSSGGNTEAFF. The DNA of the CDR3 is TGTGCCAGCAGCTCCTCGGGGGGGAACACTGAAGCTTTCTTT. The chain carries TRBV7-6 and TRBJ1-1; D possibly corresponds to TRBD1 (5 bases). The CDR3 loop spans 14 amino acids. Germline CDR1 is SGHVS and CDR2 is FNYEAQ. Trimming removed 4 bases from V and 1 base from J, with 10 bases in between.